This TCR beta chain comes out of a study of a mutant IDH1 vaccine in newly diagnosed glioma. Turning to the study itself: First vaccine doses came 4-6 weeks after radiotherapy alone, or with temozolomide cycles. Patients arrived already treated with radiotherapy, temozolomide, or both, most having had both. A roughly 62% male, 37.5% female split and a mean age of roughly 37 years characterized treated patients.

TCRdb's copy holds only in-frame clones and misses some; the assay was immunoSEQ multiplex PCR. The table includes just under 80,000 clones, more than 85% detected once. This clone was observed a handful of times. Its target is unknown. Sample time point: week 5, during vaccination. Doses consisted of 300 ug of mutant IDH1 20-mer peptide each, paired with topical imiquimod. Donors harbored newly found WHO grade 3 or 4 IDH1-mutant, ATRX-lost astrocytomas. The source of this sequence is a woman between 45 and 60 years old with glioma. The sample in question was PBMCs, obtained from a glioma patient whose treatment included an IDH1 peptide vaccine.

DNA for the CDR3: TGTGCCAGCAGTCGGGACCGCTCGAATTCACCCCTCCACTTT. It specifies CASSRDRSNSPLHF. The V call is TRBV6-6, the J call TRBJ1-6; a possible D gene is TRBD1 (5 bases). The CDR3 consists of 14 residues. Trimming stripped 5 bases from V and 7 bases from J, with 12 bases between. Germline CDR1 MNHNY, CDR2 SVGAGI (reference sequence).